This T cell receptor beta chain was captured by sequencing in a study of early T cells in non-severe SARS-CoV-2 infection (dated by TCRdb to the early 2020s). At the level of the whole study: Bulk RNA from unsorted whole blood was used for TCR sequencing, so alpha and beta chains could not be paired.

Trimming at the junction amounts to 4 bases on V and 6 bases on J, and the germline ends lie 15 bases apart. CDR1 and CDR2 were assigned from the germline V gene (reference sequence) as LGHDT and YNNKEL. The cysteine opens and the phenylalanine closes a CDR3 of 14 amino acids. Only the CDR3 part of the read is kept: 42 bases, read in frame from the first base. The full study reports these points: Matching against VDJdb was skewed toward anti-spike CD8 responses, likely underestimated virus-specific expansions, and missed private and CD4 specificities.

The method was 5' RACE. For sequencing, a NextSeq 500 was employed. The TCR library protocol attached unique molecular identifiers to individual cDNA molecules to correct for sequencing error and PCR bias. Both TCR alpha and beta chains were sequenced, and tight co-correlation was observed between alpha and beta sequence abundances in each sample. As for how the authors treated the data: Decombinator V4 was used to perform V gene, J gene and CDR3 annotation of TCR sequences. TCRs were defined as expanded if a significant change between any two time points was detected under a Poisson model with p below 0.0001. TCR abundances were normalised to the total number of TCRs sequenced per sample and expressed as counts per million. TRAV1-2 paired with TRAJ12, TRAJ20 or TRAJ33 defined MAIT TCRs, while TRAV10 paired with TRAJ18 defined iNKT TCRs. A search of VDJdb, accessed on 1 November 2021, was run for TCRs annotated to CMV, EBV and SARS-CoV-2, with TCRs annotated for multiple antigens excluded. TCRdb trimmed public reads at Q25 via fastp, called clones via MiXCR and kept in-frame beta chains. Entries are consolidated by CDR3 protein sequence, retaining the most common genes and DNA. These V and J calls rely on TCRdb rather than the paper's analysis. This sample comprises just under 65,000 distinct CDR3 sequences, roughly 9% of them detected only once. The biggest ten clones account for around 15% of the sample.

This was a case-control study nested in a cohort of healthcare workers in London, UK, who had nasopharyngeal swab PCR tests and blood samples taken every week. Healthcare workers were enrolled in the week of the UK lockdown, from 23 to 31 March 2020, and were followed every week for up to roughly 16 weeks. This clonotype was counted a few times. This receptor's antigen is unknown. The record has no base qualities; no much larger clone is one base away. This chain joins TRBV3-1 to TRBJ1-1; the D gene identity is not certain. Sequences were derived from whole blood, sampled at baseline. This TCR derives from an adult who was a healthcare worker with PCR-confirmed SARS-CoV-2 infection or an uninfected control (not recorded which). CDR3 loop: CASSPSGGSAEAFF. The nucleotides read TGTGCCAGCAGCCCCTCTGGTGGCTCTGCTGAAGCTTTCTTT.